Following are 5 T cell receptor beta chains from one sample sequenced in a study of T cells in Graves' hyperthyroidism and ophthalmopathy. Amplification targeted TCR beta CDR3 regions from RNA transcripts. Carried out on the TCR CDR3, a first-round RT-PCR used the HTBI primer set. TCRdb fed the multiplex PCR reads into MiXCR, producing one record per CDR3 protein. The sample holds 350,000 to 450,000 distinct CDR3 sequences; approximately 14% are singletons and the top ten take approximately 11%. The sequenced sample consisted of blood. Source of these receptors: a woman aged 55-70 years with Graves' hyperthyroidism.

This clonotype came up many times. V gene TRBV11-2 combines with J gene TRBJ2-2; the D gene is possibly TRBD1 (6 bases). Germline values: CDR1 SGHAT, CDR2 FQNNGV. Deletions cut 4 bases from V and 6 bases from J, with 9 bases between. The CDR3 has 13 amino acids. Here the CDR3 DNA reads TGTGCCAGCAGCTACAGGGTGGCCGGGGAGCTGTTTTTT. The encoded protein is CASSYRVAGELFF.

V usage is TRBV19 and J usage is TRBJ1-2, with 8 bases identical to TRBD1. Germline CDR1 LNHDA, CDR2 SQIVND (reference sequence). The CDR3 is 15 amino acids. J was trimmed by 5 bases and V by 1 base; bases with no gene match: 6. The CDR3, as DNA: TGTGCCAGTAGTATAGCTGGACAGGGTATTTATGGCTACACCTTC. Translated, it gives CASSIAGQGIYGYTF. Full variable domain (rest looked up from reference TRBV19 and TRBJ1-2): DGGITQSPKYLFRKEGQNVTLSCEQNLNHDAMYWYRQDPGQGLRLIYYSQIVNDFQKGDIAEGYSVSREKKESFPLTVTSAQKNPTAFYLCASSIAGQGIYGYTFGSGTRLTVV.

This clonotype was observed many times. In DNA, the CDR3 is TGTGCCAGCAGCTTAGGTGCCATTAGTTGGGAGGACACTGAAGCTTTCTTT. Its translation: CASSLGAISWEDTEAFF. The chain employs TRBV7-8 and TRBJ1-1; D is uncertain. Trimming pared 1 base from V and 3 bases from J, leaving 18 bases between. Germline lookup yields CDR1 SGHVS and CDR2 FQNEAQ. The CDR3 loop spans 17 amino acids.

This clonotype was counted at least ten times. This chain uses TRBV7-9 with TRBJ2-3; TRBD1 or TRBD2 may be the D gene (5 bases each). This CDR3 has 15 residues. CDR1 and CDR2 (germline): SEHNR, FQNEAQ (reference sequence). Trimming removed 4 bases from V and 1 base from J, with 12 bases in between. CDR3 bases: TGTGCCAGCAGCTCAATCAGGGACGGCACAGATACGCAGTATTTT. This translates into CASSSIRDGTDTQYF.

The chain combines TRBV19 with TRBJ1-2; maybe TRBD1 (6 bases). The CDR3 contains 15 residues. V dropped 5 bases and J dropped 3 bases, with 16 bases sitting between them. CDR1 LNHDA and CDR2 SQIVND come from the germline V gene (reference sequence). CDR3 region: CASSLQGGADYGYTF. CDR3 sequence (DNA): TGTGCCAGTAGTCTACAGGGTGGGGCGGACTATGGCTACACCTTC.